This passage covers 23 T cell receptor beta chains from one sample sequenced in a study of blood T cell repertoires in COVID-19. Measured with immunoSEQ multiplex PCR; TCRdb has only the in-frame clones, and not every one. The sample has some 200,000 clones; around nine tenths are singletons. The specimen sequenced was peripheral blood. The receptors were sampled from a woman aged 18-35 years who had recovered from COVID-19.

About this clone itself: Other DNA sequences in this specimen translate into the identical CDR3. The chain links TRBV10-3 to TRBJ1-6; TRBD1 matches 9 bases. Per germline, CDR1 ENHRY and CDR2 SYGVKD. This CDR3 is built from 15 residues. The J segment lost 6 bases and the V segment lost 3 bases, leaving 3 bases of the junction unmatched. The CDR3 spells CAISEDRGSNSPLHF. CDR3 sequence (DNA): TGTGCCATCAGTGAAGACAGGGGGAGTAATTCACCCCTCCACTTT.

CDR3 loop: CASSKAGGLYNEQFF. The CDR3, as DNA: TGTGCCAGCAGTAAAGCGGGAGGGCTTTACAATGAGCAGTTCTTC. The chain recombines TRBV28 with TRBJ2-1; TRBD2 agrees at 10 bases. CDR3 length equals 15 residues. V gave up 5 bases and J gave up 4 bases; unmatched junction bases: 5. Germline V lookup: CDR1 MDHEN, CDR2 SYDVKM.

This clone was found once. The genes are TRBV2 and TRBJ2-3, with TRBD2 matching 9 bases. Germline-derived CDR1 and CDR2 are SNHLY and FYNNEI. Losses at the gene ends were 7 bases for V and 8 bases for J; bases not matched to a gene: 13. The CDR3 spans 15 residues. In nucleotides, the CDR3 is TGTGCCAGCACTGGGACTAGCTACGTGCAGGTTACGCAGTATTTT. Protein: CASTGTSYVQVTQYF.

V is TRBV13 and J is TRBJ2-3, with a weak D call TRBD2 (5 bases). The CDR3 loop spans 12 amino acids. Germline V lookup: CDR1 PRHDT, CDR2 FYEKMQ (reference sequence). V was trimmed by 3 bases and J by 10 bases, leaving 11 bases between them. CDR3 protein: CASSLLATAQYF. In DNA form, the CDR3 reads TGTGCCAGCAGCTTGCTAGCAACGGCGCAGTATTTT.

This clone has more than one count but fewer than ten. CDR3 protein: CASSRSPGGETQYF. The CDR3 coding sequence is TGTGCCAGCAGCCGATCGCCAGGGGGGGAGACCCAGTACTTC. This sequence joins TRBV11-2 and TRBJ2-5; the D gene is possibly TRBD1 (7 bases). CDR3 length: 14 residues. The germline CDR1 and CDR2 sequences are SGHAT and FQNNGV. V was clipped by 5 bases and J by 5 bases, with 15 bases between them.

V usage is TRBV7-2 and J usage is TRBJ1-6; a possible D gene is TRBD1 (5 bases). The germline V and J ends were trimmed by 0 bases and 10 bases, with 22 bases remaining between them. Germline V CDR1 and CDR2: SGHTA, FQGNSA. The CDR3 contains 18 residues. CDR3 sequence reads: CASSLADYLRGWDSPLHF. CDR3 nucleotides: TGTGCCAGCAGCTTAGCGGACTACCTTAGGGGATGGGACTCACCCCTCCACTTT.

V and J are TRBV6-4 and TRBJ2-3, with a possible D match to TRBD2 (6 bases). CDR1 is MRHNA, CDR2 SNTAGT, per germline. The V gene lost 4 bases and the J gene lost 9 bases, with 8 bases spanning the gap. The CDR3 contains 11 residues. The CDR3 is CASSVGGTQYF. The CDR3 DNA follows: TGTGCCAGCAGTGTGGGGGGAACGCAGTATTTT.

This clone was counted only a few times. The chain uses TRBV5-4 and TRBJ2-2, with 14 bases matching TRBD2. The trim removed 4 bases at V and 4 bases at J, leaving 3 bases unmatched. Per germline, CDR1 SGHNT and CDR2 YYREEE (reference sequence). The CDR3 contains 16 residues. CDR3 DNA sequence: TGTGCCAGCAGCCCCGGACTAGCGGGAGGCACCGGGGAGCTGTTTTTT. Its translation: CASSPGLAGGTGELFF.

The DNA of the CDR3 is TGTGCCAGCTCACGGGACAGCCAAGAGACCCAGTACTTC. It specifies CASSRDSQETQYF. The chain uses TRBV18 and TRBJ2-5, with 7 nucleotides matching TRBD1. V gave up 4 bases and J gave up 1 base; unmatched junction bases: 0. This CDR3 is 13 amino acids long. Germline CDR1 reads KGHSH; CDR2 reads LQKENI.

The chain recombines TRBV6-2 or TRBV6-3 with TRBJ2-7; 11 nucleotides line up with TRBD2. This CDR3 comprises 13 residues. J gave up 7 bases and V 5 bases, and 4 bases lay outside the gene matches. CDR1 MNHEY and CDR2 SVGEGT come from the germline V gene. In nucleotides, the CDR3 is TGTGCCAGCAGTCTAGCGGGAGGAGGGGAGCAGTACGTC. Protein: CASSLAGGGEQYV.

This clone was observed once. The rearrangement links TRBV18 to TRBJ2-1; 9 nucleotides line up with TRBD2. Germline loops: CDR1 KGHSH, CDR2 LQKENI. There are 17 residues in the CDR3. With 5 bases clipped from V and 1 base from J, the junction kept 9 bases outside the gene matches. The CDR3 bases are TGTGCCAGCTCAACTATCGGCGGGAGGGGTTCCTACAATGAGCAGTTCTTC. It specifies CASSTIGGRGSYNEQFF.

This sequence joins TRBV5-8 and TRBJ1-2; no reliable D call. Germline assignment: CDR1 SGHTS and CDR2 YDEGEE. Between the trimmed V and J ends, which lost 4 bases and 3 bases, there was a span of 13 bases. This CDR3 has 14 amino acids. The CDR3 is CASSLTEGYYGYTF. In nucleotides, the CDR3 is TGTGCCAGCAGCCTCACCGAGGGATACTATGGCTACACCTTC.

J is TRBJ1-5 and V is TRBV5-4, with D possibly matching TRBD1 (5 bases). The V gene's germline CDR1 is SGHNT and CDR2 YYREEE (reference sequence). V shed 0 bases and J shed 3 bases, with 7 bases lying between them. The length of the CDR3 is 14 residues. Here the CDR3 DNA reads TGTGCCAGCAGCTTGGCAGGACACAATCAGCCCCAGCATTTT. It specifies CASSLAGHNQPQHF.

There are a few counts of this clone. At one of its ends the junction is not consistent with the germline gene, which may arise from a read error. In DNA form, the CDR3 reads TGTGCCAGCAGGGAAGGACAGGGCGAATGGGATCAGCCCCAGCATTTT. Translating it yields CASREGQGEWDQPQHF. This chain uses TRBV2 with TRBJ1-5; 8 bases fit TRBD1. Per germline, CDR1 SNHLY and CDR2 FYNNEI. The CDR3 length is 16 residues. The full variable domain, with the rest looked up from reference TRBV2 and TRBJ1-5, is EPEVTQTPSHQVTQMGQEVILRCVPISNHLYFYWYRQILGQKVEFLVSFYNNEISEKSEIFDDQFSVERPDGSNFTLKIRSTKLEDSAMYFCASREGQGEWDQPQHFGDGTRLSIL.

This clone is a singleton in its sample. CDR3 loop: CASSQGTGLYGYTF. CDR3 nucleotide sequence: TGCGCCAGCAGCCAAGGAACAGGTCTCTATGGCTACACCTTC. The chain joins TRBV4-1 to TRBJ1-2; D is perhaps TRBD1 (5 bases). The CDR3 length is 14 residues. CDR1 is MGHRA and CDR2 is YSYEKL in the germline V gene. V was shortened by 1 base and J by 4 bases, with 10 bases between the two germline ends.

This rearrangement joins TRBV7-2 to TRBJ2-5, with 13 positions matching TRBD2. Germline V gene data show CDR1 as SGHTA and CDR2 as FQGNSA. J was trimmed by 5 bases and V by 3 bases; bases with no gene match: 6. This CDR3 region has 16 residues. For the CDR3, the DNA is TGTGCCAGCAGCTTTACTAGCGGGGGGGCCAGGGAGACCCAGTACTTC. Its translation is CASSFTSGGARETQYF.

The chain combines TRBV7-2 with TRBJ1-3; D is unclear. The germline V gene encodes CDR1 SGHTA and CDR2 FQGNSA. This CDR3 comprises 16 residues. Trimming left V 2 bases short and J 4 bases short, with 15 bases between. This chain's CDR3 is CASSLKPGTSGNTIYF. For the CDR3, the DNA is TGTGCCAGCAGCTTAAAACCGGGAACCTCCGGAAACACCATATATTTT.

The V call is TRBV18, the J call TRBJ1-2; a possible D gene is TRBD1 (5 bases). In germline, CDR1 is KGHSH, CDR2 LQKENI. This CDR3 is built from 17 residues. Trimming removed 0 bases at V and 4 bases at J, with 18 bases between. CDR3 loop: CASSPPGRGIEAYGYTF. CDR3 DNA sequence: TGTGCCAGCTCACCACCGGGTCGGGGGATCGAGGCCTATGGCTACACCTTC. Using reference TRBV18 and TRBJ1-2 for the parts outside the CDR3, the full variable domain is NAGVMQNPRHLVRRRGQEARLRCSPMKGHSHVYWYRQLPEEGLKFMVYLQKENIIDESGMPKERFSAEFPKEGPSILRIQQVVRGDSAAYFCASSPPGRGIEAYGYTFGSGTRLTVV.

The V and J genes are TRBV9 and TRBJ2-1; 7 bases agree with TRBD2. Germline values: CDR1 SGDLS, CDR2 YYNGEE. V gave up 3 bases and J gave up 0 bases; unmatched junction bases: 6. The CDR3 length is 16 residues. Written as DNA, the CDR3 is TGTGCCAGCAGCGGGGGAGCGGGGAGCTCCTACAATGAGCAGTTCTTC. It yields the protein CASSGGAGSSYNEQFF. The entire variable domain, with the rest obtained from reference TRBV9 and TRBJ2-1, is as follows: DSGVTQTPKHLITATGQRVTLRCSPRSGDLSVYWYQQSLDQGLQFLIQYYNGEERAKGNILERFSAQQFPDLHSELNLSSLELGDSALYFCASSGGAGSSYNEQFFGPGTRLTVL.

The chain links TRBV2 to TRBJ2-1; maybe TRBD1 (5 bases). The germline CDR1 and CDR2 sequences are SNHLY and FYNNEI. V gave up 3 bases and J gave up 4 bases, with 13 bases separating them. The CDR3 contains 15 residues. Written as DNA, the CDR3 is TGTGCCAGCAGTGAGGTACCTAGGGGATACAATGAGCAGTTCTTC. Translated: CASSEVPRGYNEQFF.

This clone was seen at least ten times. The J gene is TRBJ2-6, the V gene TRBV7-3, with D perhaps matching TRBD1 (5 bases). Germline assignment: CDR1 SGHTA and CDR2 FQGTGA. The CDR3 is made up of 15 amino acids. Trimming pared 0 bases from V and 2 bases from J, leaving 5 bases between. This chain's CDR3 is CASSLTGAGANVLTF. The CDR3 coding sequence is TGTGCCAGCAGCTTAACAGGGGCTGGGGCCAACGTCCTGACTTTC.

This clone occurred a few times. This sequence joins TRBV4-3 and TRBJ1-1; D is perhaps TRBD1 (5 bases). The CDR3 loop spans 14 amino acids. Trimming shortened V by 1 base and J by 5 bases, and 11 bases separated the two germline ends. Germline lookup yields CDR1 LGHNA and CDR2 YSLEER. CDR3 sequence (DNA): TGCGCCAGCAGCCAAGCTCAGGGAGGTACTGAAGCTTTCTTT. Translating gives CASSQAQGGTEAFF.

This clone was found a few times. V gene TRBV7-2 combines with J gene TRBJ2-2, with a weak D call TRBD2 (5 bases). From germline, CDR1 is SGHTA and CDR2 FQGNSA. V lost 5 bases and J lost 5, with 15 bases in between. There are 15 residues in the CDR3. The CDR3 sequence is CASSPRRTQTGELFF. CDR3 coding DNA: TGTGCCAGCAGCCCGCGGAGGACCCAAACCGGGGAGCTGTTTTTT.